This passage covers 14 T cell receptor beta chains from one sample sequenced in a study of beta chain features in type 1 diabetes. Study-wide findings and caveats: In all four CD4+ subsets, TCRB CDR3 length was significantly, moderately reduced in type 1 diabetes.

Expressed TCRB transcripts were sequenced because the entire RNA isolate underwent reverse transcription. Produced via immunoSEQ multiplex PCR; TCRdb's table is partial and in-frame only. The sample includes 400,000 or so clones, 9.6% seen only once; the top ten take 0.55% to 0.75%. These TCRs' antigens remain unknown. What was sequenced was central memory CD4+ T cells from blood. These receptors were collected from a man aged 25-40 years with type 1 diabetes.

Comments on this clone: Additional DNA sequences in this sample encode the identical CDR3. The CDR3 sequence: CASSLQGYTEAFF. In DNA, the CDR3 is TGTGCCAGCTCTCTACAGGGTTACACTGAAGCTTTCTTT. This chain joins TRBV27 and TRBJ1-1; the D gene is possibly TRBD1 (6 bases). Germline CDR1 is MNHEY and CDR2 is SMNVEV (reference sequence). V was trimmed by 8 bases and J by 3 bases, leaving 13 bases between them. This CDR3 region has 13 residues.

This clone has only a few counts. The chain couples TRBV2 to TRBJ1-1; 9 bases agree with TRBD1. CDR3 length equals 14 residues. V was clipped by 7 bases and J by 3 bases; unmatched bases: 6. Germline V CDR1 and CDR2: SNHLY, FYNNEI. CDR3: CASTQDRGYTEAFF. CDR3 coding DNA: TGTGCCAGCACCCAGGACAGGGGCTACACTGAAGCTTTCTTT.

V usage is TRBV11-1 and J usage is TRBJ2-2; D might be TRBD2 (6 bases). Germline V gene data show CDR1 as SGHAT and CDR2 as FQDESV (reference sequence). The CDR3 consists of 16 residues. The V end lost 5 bases, the J end lost 3 bases, and 16 bases lay between the germline ends. The CDR3 loop is CASSAYGGYDTGELFF. Here the CDR3 DNA reads TGTGCCAGCAGCGCGTACGGAGGGTATGACACCGGGGAGCTGTTTTTT.

The chain links TRBV6-5 to TRBJ2-7, with 8 bases fitting TRBD1. The CDR3 has 15 residues. CDR1 and CDR2 from the germline V gene are MNHEY and SVGAGI. The junction had 9 bases not matched to a gene; V was cut back by 2 bases and J by 6 bases. The CDR3 nucleotides are TGTGCCAGCAGTTACAACTCGGTCAGGGGGCGCGAGCAGTACTTC. Translated, it gives CASSYNSVRGREQYF.

The chain has TRBV28 and TRBJ1-2; 10 nucleotides agree with TRBD1. This CDR3 has 14 amino acids. The germline V gene encodes CDR1 MDHEN and CDR2 SYDVKM. The junction had 7 bases not matched to a gene; V was cut back by 6 bases and J by 6 bases. The CDR3 DNA follows: TGTGCCAGCAGACGGGGACAGGGGTTCGATGGCTACACCTTC. Its translation is CASRRGQGFDGYTF.

This clone was detected only a few times. The chain recombines TRBV7-2 with TRBJ1-1, with D perhaps matching TRBD1 (5 bases). Germline V lookup: CDR1 SGHTA, CDR2 FQGNSA. Trimming removed 9 bases at V and 4 bases at J, with 15 bases between. The CDR3 extends over 13 amino acids. The CDR3 DNA sequence: TGTGCCAGTTACGGGGGAGTAAGCACTGAAGCTTTCTTT. Translating it yields CASYGGVSTEAFF.

This clone was recorded a few times. The rearrangement uses TRBV11-1 and TRBJ1-5; TRBD1 agrees at 7 bases. The CDR3 totals 14 residues. The V segment lost 5 bases and the J segment 2 bases; nucleotides outside the gene matches: 3. Germline V gives CDR1 SGHAT, CDR2 FQDESV (reference sequence). The CDR3 DNA follows: TGTGCCAGCAGCGTCACAGGGGGCAATCAGCCCCAGCATTTT. Its protein is CASSVTGGNQPQHF. The complete variable domain, with remaining parts taken from reference TRBV11-1 and TRBJ1-5, reads EAEVAQSPRYKITEKSQAVAFWCDPISGHATLYWYRQILGQGPELLVQFQDESVVDDSQLPKDRFSAERLKGVDSTLKIQPAELGDSAMYLCASSVTGGNQPQHFGDGTRLSIL.

This chain links TRBV6-5 with TRBJ2-7, with 8 positions matching TRBD1. The V and J ends lost 10 bases and 5 bases, in that order; junction bases with no gene match: 13. The germline V gene has CDR1 MNHEY and CDR2 SVGAGI. The CDR3 is 14 residues long. CDR3 nucleotide sequence: TGTGCCATCAGATTCGGCAGGGGGCTTGACGAGCAGTACTTC. This translates into CAIRFGRGLDEQYF.

This chain connects TRBV25-1 to TRBJ1-2, with D unclear. The ends were cut back, 2 bases at V and 3 bases at J, with 10 bases in the middle. The CDR3 has 14 residues. Germline-derived CDR1 and CDR2 are MGHDK and SYGVNS. CDR3 sequence (DNA): TGTGCCAGCAGTGAAGGGCAGTCCGACTATGGCTACACCTTC. This encodes CASSEGQSDYGYTF.

This clone showed up many times. The rearrangement joins TRBV15 to TRBJ1-5; D might be TRBD1 (6 bases). Germline values: CDR1 LNHNV, CDR2 YYDKDF (reference sequence). The CDR3 is 16 amino acids. V was trimmed by 0 bases and J by 2 bases, leaving 11 bases between them. The CDR3 sequence: CATSREQGEGNQPQHF. CDR3 nucleotide sequence: TGTGCCACCAGCAGAGAACAGGGAGAGGGCAATCAGCCCCAGCATTTT.

This clone showed up just a few times. Other DNA sequences in this specimen translate into the identical CDR3. The V gene is TRBV5-1, the J gene TRBJ1-1, with unresolved D. The germline V and J ends were trimmed by 3 bases and 1 base, with 7 bases remaining between them. Looked up from germline, CDR1 is SGHRS and CDR2 is YFSETQ. The CDR3 has 13 residues. The CDR3 sequence: CASSSTQNTEAFF. CDR3 DNA: TGCGCCAGCAGCTCCACCCAGAACACTGAAGCTTTCTTT.

This chain uses TRBV9 with TRBJ2-5, with a weak D call TRBD2 (6 bases). Germline V gene data show CDR1 as SGDLS and CDR2 as YYNGEE. The CDR3 runs 13 residues. V lost 5 bases and J lost 0, with 8 bases in between. As DNA, the CDR3 is TGTGCCAGCAGTCGGGGGAACCAAGAGACCCAGTACTTC. It is translated as CASSRGNQETQYF.

This clone showed up many times. The chain links TRBV21-1 to TRBJ1-1. TRBV21-1 is a known pseudogene. The CDR3 runs 12 residues. The CDR3 DNA is TGTGCCAGACTGCCGTCGGACACTGAAGCTTTCTTT. Protein: CARLPSDTEAFF.

The table lists this clone with many counts. The chain combines TRBV28 with TRBJ2-4; the D is unclear. The V gene lost 4 bases and the J gene lost 0 bases, with 10 bases spanning the gap. The CDR3 is made up of 15 amino acids. Germline values: CDR1 MDHEN, CDR2 SYDVKM. For the CDR3, the DNA is TGTGCCAGCAGTTGGGGTTCCCTAGCCAAAAACATTCAGTACTTC. Translation: CASSWGSLAKNIQYF.